This T cell receptor beta chain derives from a study of blood T cells in healthy people across ages. General observations from the study: Those diversity estimates obtained from one million T cells were thought to be underestimates.

Total RNA was isolated from each sample in quantities of at least 6 micrograms. Notes on this clonotype: What it recognizes is unknown.

Trimming removed 4 bases from V and 2 bases from J, with 19 bases in between. This CDR3 spans 17 amino acids. From germline, CDR1 is SGHNT and CDR2 YYREEE (reference sequence). For the second PCR, which ran for about 6 to 11 cycles, a sample-barcoded 5' primer and a J-beta primer mix were used. A single record per CDR3 protein comes from TCRdb applying MiXCR to the 5' RACE reads. This sample has about 1.4 million distinct CDR3 sequences, with 59% found just once. This chain connects TRBV5-4 to TRBJ2-4; a weak D match, TRBD1 (8 bases). The TCR sequence derives from a man aged 18 to 30 in good health. Sequences were obtained from blood. Here the CDR3 DNA reads TGTGCCAGCAGCAACCTCTACAGGGGGGGAACCAAAAACATTCAGTACTTC. Protein sequence: CASSNLYRGGTKNIQYF.